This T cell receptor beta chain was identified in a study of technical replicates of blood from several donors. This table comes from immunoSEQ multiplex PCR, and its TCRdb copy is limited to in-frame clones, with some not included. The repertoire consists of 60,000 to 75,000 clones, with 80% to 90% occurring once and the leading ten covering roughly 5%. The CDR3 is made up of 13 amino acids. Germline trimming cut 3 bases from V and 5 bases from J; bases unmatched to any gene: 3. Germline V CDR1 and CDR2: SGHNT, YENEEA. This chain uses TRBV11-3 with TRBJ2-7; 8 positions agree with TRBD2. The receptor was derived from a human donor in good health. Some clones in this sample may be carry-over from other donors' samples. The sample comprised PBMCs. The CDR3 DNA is TGTGCCAGCAGCTTTGCAGCGGGGGACGAGCAGTACTTC. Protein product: CASSFAAGDEQYF.